Described below is a single T cell receptor (beta chain) sequence and its context. What antigen it recognizes has not been identified. One base away there is no much larger clone; base qualities are not given. This sample is drawn from a study of memory CD4+ T cells and cytomegalovirus serostatus (dated by TCRdb to between 2019 and 2020). Study-wide context: The cohort included some 35 healthy adults from Belgium, of whom 9 were CMV seropositive and 24 were CMV seronegative. The study sequenced CD4+ memory TCRbeta repertoires of a Belgian cohort with known cytomegalovirus serostatus to replicate a published TCR-based CMV serostatus classifier. Study-level results and caveats: A median bootstrapped AUC of 0.95 with a 95% CI of 0.76-1.00 was achieved on the Belgian cohort by the original-framework classifier. Unlike the original study, which covered naive and memory CD4+ and CD8+ populations, the Belgian study sequenced only CD4+CD45RO+ memory cells. For predicting CMV serostatus, the median bootstrapped AUC was about 0.95 using the original framework and approximately 0.91 using a US-trained random forest. The results were interpreted as suggesting that the CMV-associated TCR signature is largely present in the CD4+ memory repertoire. Among the 160 or so previously reported CMV-associated TCRbeta sequences, 65 to 85 showed up in the CD4+ memory repertoires, with each one found in between one and five individuals.

A FACSAria II was used to sort memory CD4+ T cells, defined as single viable CD3+CD4+CD8-CD45RO+ cells. To determine CMV serostatus, a Roche Elecsys assay was used that detects serum IgG against CMV pp150, pp28, p38 and p52. After the samples were thawed, total CD4+ T cells were enriched through positive selection using CD4 magnetic microbeads. The samples came from a different study that was designed specifically to examine the CD4+ T cell memory repertoire. Peripheral blood mononuclear cells were isolated and cryopreserved according to standard operating procedures, and serum was stored at -80 degrees C. CD3-PerCP (BW264/56), CD4-APC (RPA-T4), CD45RO-PE (UCHT1) and CD8-Pacific Orange (3B5) antibodies were used for staining, and non-viable cells were excluded with Sytox blue. Based on the germline V gene, the CDR1 and CDR2 sequences are MGHRA and YSYEKL. Counted from cysteine to phenylalanine, this CDR3 has 16 amino acids. Only CDR3 DNA is held: 48 bases, read in frame from base 1. Trimming takes 2 bases off V and 5 bases off J; junction bases not matched to a gene: 10.

Genomic DNA was extracted from sorted cells with the Quick-DNA Microprep Kit. Amplification of TCRbeta DNA was done with the immunoSEQ hsTCRbeta kit, following the protocol from the manufacturer. TCRbeta libraries were sequenced on an Illumina MiSeq instrument. The study's own analysis went as follows. After out-of-frame sequences were removed, 2.4 million or so distinct TCRbeta sequences remained, averaging approximately 67,000 per individual. Each individual was scored according to the count of 150 or so previously reported CMV-associated TCRbeta sequences and the total productive distinct TCRbeta count. A beta-binomial model was reimplemented in Python, and scikit-learn random forests with default parameters were trained on data from the US cohort. Classifier performance on the Belgian cohort was reported as the median AUC with percentile confidence intervals calculated over 10,000 bootstrap iterations. TCRdb stores this immuneACCESS table with in-frame sequences only. Part of the clones is absent; in the studies checked, under half of the shortfall reflects unresolved V genes, and no reason is known for the rest. V and J calls plus clone size are reproduced from that table; the DNA served to infer D and trimming. The sample table holds tens of thousands of clones, of which roughly three quarters were seen once. The ten largest clones capture around 0.61% of the sample.

The specimen was memory CD4+ T cells from blood. The chain is made from TRBV4-1 and TRBJ2-7, with 9 bases matching TRBD2. The TCR comes from an adult in good health and CMV-seronegative. The DNA sequence is TGCGCCAGCAGCCAACCCTCACTAGCGGGTGGGAACGAGCAGTACTTC. Protein translation: CASSQPSLAGGNEQYF.